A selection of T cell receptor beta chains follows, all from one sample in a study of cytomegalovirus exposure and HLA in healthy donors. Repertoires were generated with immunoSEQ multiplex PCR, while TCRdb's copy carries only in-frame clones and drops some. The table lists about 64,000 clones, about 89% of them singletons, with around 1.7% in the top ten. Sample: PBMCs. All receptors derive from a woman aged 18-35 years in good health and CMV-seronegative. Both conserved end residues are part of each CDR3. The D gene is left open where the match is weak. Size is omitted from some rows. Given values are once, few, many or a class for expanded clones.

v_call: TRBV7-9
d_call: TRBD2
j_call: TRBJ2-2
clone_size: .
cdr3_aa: CASRSAGGRGTGELFF
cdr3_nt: TGTGCCAGCCGATCGGCGGGGGGCCGTGGGACCGGGGAGCTGTTTTTT

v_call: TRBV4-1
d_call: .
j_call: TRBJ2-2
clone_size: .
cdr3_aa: CASSQLDLIPNTGELFF
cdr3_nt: TGCGCCAGCAGCCAACTCGACTTAATACCGAACACCGGGGAGCTGTTTTTT

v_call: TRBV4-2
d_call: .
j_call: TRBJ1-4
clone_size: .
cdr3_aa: CASSQARTSEKLFF
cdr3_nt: TGTGCCAGCAGCCAAGCCCGGACAAGCGAAAAACTGTTTTTT

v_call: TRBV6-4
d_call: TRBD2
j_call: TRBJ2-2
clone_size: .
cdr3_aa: CASSDTSGPNTGELFF
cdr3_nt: TGTGCCAGCAGCGATACTAGCGGCCCGAACACCGGGGAGCTGTTTTTT

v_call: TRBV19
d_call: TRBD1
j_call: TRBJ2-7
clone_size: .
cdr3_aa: CASSRDGQGAYEQYF
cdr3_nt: TGTGCCAGTAGCCGCGACGGACAGGGGGCATACGAGCAGTACTTC

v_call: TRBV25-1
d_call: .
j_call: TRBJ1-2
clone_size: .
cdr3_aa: CASSELVNYGYTF
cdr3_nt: TGTGCCAGCAGTGAATTAGTAAACTATGGCTACACCTTC

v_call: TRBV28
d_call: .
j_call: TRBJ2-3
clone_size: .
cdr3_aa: CASNHHGQGTDTQYF
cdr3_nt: TGTGCCAGCAATCACCATGGGCAGGGGACAGATACGCAGTATTTT

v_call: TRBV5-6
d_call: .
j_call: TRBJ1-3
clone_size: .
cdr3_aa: CASSLVGGTGNTIYF
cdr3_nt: TGTGCCAGCAGCTTGGTCGGGGGAACTGGAAACACCATATATTTT

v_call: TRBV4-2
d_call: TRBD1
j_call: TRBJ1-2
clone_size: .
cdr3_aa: CASSQSQQGLGGYTF
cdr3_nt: TGTGCCAGCAGCCAATCGCAACAGGGGTTGGGTGGCTACACCTTC

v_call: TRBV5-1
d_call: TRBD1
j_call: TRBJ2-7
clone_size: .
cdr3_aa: CASSLDRGPYEQYF
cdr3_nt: TGCGCCAGCAGCTTGGACAGGGGGCCCTACGAGCAGTACTTC

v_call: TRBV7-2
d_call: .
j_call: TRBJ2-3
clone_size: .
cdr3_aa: CASSLVGPRRDTQYF
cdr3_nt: TGTGCCAGCAGCTTAGTAGGCCCCCGGAGAGATACGCAGTATTTT

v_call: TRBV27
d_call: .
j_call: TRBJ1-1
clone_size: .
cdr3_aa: CASSLYVGNTEAFF
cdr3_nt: TGTGCCAGCAGTTTATATGTCGGGAACACTGAAGCTTTCTTT

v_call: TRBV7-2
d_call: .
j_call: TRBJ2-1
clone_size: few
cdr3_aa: CASSRRTHAPNEQFF
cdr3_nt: TGTGCCAGCAGCCGAAGAACTCACGCCCCCAATGAGCAGTTCTTC

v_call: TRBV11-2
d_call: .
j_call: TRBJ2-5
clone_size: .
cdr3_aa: CASSLVFTTPHFETQYF
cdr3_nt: TGTGCCAGCAGCCTCGTATTCACGACACCCCATTTCGAGACCCAGTACTTC

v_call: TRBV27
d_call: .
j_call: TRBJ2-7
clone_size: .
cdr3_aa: CASSLVRSPAYEQYF
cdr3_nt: TGTGCCAGCAGTTTGGTGCGGAGTCCAGCCTACGAGCAGTACTTC

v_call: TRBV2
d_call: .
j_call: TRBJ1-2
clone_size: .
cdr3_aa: CASSPRQVQGYTF
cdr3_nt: TGTGCCAGCAGTCCCCGACAGGTACAGGGCTACACCTTC

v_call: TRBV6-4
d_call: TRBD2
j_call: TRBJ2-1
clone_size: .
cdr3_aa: CASSPIAGTDGEQFF
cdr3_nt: TGTGCCAGCAGCCCAATAGCGGGTACCGACGGTGAGCAGTTCTTC

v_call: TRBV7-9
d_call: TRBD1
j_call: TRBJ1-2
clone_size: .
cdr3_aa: CASSPTGAGYTF
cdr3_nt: TGTGCCAGCAGCCCGACAGGGGCTGGCTACACCTTC

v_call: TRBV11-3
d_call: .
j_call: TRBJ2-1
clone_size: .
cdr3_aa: CASSLDPPTGEQFF
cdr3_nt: TGTGCCAGCAGCTTAGATCCCCCGACTGGGGAGCAGTTCTTC

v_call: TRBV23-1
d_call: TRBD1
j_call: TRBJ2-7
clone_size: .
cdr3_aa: CASSHALRTGKSYEQYF
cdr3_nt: TGCGCCAGCAGTCACGCGCTTCGGACAGGGAAATCCTACGAGCAGTACTTC

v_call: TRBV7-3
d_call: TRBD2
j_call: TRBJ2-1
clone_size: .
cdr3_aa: CASSLTSGVYNEQFF
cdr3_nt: TGTGCCAGCAGCTTGACTAGCGGGGTCTACAATGAGCAGTTCTTC

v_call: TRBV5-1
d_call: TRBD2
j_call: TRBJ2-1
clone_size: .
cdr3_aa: CASSLGSSGRGNEQFF
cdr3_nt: TGCGCCAGCAGCTTGGGGTCTAGCGGGAGGGGTAATGAGCAGTTCTTC

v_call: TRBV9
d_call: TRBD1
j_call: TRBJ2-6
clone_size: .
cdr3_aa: CASSSRQVGDRGPLRSGANVLTF
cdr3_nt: TGTGCCAGCAGCTCACGACAGGTCGGGGACAGGGGGCCCTTAAGGTCTGGGGCCAACGTCCTGACTTTC

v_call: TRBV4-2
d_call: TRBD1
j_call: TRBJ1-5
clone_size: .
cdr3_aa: CASSQESGTGSMSNQPQHF
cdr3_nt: TGTGCCAGCAGCCAAGAATCAGGGACAGGGAGTATGAGCAATCAGCCCCAGCATTTT

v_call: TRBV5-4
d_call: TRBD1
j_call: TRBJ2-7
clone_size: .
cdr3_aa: CASSTRQGAHEQYF
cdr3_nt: TGTGCCAGCAGCACCCGACAGGGGGCCCACGAGCAGTACTTC

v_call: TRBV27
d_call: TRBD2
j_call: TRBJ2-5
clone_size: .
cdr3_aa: CASSPLAGVETQYF
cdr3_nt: TGTGCCAGCAGTCCCCTAGCGGGAGTAGAGACCCAGTACTTC

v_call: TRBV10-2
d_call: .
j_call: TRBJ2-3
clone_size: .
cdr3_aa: CASSDRITDTQYF
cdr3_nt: TGCGCCAGCAGTGACAGGATTACAGATACGCAGTATTTT

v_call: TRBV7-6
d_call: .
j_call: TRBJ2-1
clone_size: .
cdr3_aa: CASSLTRAGGSYNEQFF
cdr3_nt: TGTGCCAGCAGCTTAACTCGGGCTGGAGGCTCCTACAATGAGCAGTTCTTC

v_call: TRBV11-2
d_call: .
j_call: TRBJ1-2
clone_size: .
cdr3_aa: CASSLWAREGGYTF
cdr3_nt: TGTGCCAGCAGCTTGTGGGCCAGGGAGGGTGGCTACACCTTC

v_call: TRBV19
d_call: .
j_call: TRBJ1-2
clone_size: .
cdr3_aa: CASSMGQGYYGYTF
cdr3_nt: TGTGCCAGTAGTATGGGGCAGGGCTACTATGGCTACACCTTC

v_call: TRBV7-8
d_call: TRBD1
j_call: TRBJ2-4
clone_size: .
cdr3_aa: CASSSRDRGARVQYF
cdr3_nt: TGTGCCAGCAGCTCCCGGGACAGGGGGGCAAGAGTTCAGTACTTC